These 17 T cell receptor beta chains share one sample of origin, sequenced in a study of a mutant IDH1 vaccine in newly diagnosed glioma. Time point: week 35, safety follow-up. Alongside topical imiquimod, each dose of vaccine comprised 300 ug of mutant IDH1 20-mer peptide. Antigens for these TCRs are unknown. Measured with immunoSEQ multiplex PCR; TCRdb has only the in-frame clones, and not every one. The sample consists of roughly 54,000 clones, about 85% of them appearing once. Sequencing used PBMCs, obtained from a glioma patient whose treatment included an IDH1 peptide vaccine. All receptors derive from a woman aged 18-29 years with glioma.

This sequence joins TRBV7-6 and TRBJ2-7; TRBD2 matches 9 bases. CDR3 length equals 16 residues. CDR1 and CDR2 from the germline V gene are SGHVS and FNYEAQ. Losses at the gene ends were 5 bases for V and 4 bases for J; bases not matched to a gene: 12. The CDR3 protein is CASSIGPGLAGYEQYF. CDR3 bases: TGTGCCAGCAGCATCGGGCCGGGACTAGCAGGTTACGAGCAGTACTTC.

This chain joins TRBV5-1 and TRBJ2-5, with D perhaps TRBD2 (7 bases). The CDR3 has 20 amino acids. Germline values: CDR1 SGHRS, CDR2 YFSETQ. Trimming took 6 bases from V and 0 from J, leaving 30 bases between them. The CDR3 nucleotides read TGCGCCAGCAAACGCTGGGGGGGCAGAACTATTTGGCGATACCAAGAGACCCAGTACTTC. Its protein product is CASKRWGGRTIWRYQETQYF.

The rearrangement links TRBV19 to TRBJ1-1; D not certain. The V end lost 10 bases, the J end lost 7 bases, and 13 bases lay between the germline ends. CDR3 size: 11 residues. Germline V gene data show CDR1 as LNHDA and CDR2 as SQIVND (reference sequence). The CDR3 DNA sequence: TGTGCCACCAGCCTTGGGGTTGAAGCTTTCTTT. This encodes CATSLGVEAFF.

In the case of this clone: Other DNA sequences of this sample code for an identical CDR3. The rearrangement joins TRBV6-4 to TRBJ2-3, with 10 nucleotides matching TRBD2. In germline, CDR1 is MRHNA, CDR2 SNTAGT. With 0 bases clipped from V and 4 bases from J, the junction kept 1 base outside the gene matches. The CDR3 covers 15 residues. The CDR3 reads CASSDSSGGADTQYF. The CDR3 DNA follows: TGTGCCAGCAGTGACTCAAGCGGGGGGGCAGATACGCAGTATTTT.

The chain carries TRBV6-5 and TRBJ2-3; tentative D call: TRBD1 (6 bases). This CDR3 is built from 15 residues. The germline V and J ends were trimmed by 4 bases and 3 bases, with 14 bases remaining between them. The germline V gene encodes CDR1 MNHEY and CDR2 SVGAGI. The CDR3 sequence is CASSSDRRGTDTQYF. CDR3 sequence (DNA): TGTGCCAGCAGTTCTGACAGGAGAGGTACAGATACGCAGTATTTT.

The chain has TRBV4-1 and TRBJ1-1, with D possibly matching TRBD1 (5 bases). V dropped 3 bases and J dropped 0 bases, with 11 bases sitting between them. Germline V CDR1 and CDR2: MGHRA, YSYEKL. The CDR3 is made up of 15 amino acids. CDR3 sequence reads: CASSHGGGMNTEAFF. The CDR3 bases are TGCGCCAGCAGCCACGGGGGGGGAATGAACACTGAAGCTTTCTTT.

The chain combines TRBV6-1 with TRBJ2-1; TRBD1 matches at 9 bases. The CDR3 consists of 15 residues. J gave up 5 bases and V 8 bases, and 10 bases lay outside the gene matches. Looked up from germline, CDR1 is MNHNS and CDR2 is SASEGT. The CDR3 nucleotides are TGTGCCAGCTATAGAAGACAGGGGGGCCACAATGAGCAGTTCTTC. It codes for CASYRRQGGHNEQFF.

The chain joins TRBV27 to TRBJ1-5, with no clear D. Trimming stripped 3 bases from V and 0 bases from J, with 3 bases between. Germline CDR1 is MNHEY and CDR2 is SMNVEV (reference sequence). CDR3 length: 13 amino acids. CDR3 region: CASSLFSNQPQHF. The CDR3 nucleotides are TGTGCCAGCAGTTTGTTTAGCAATCAGCCCCAGCATTTT.

This clone was observed a handful of times. The chain has TRBV5-5 and TRBJ1-4; maybe TRBD1 (6 bases). CDR1 and CDR2 from the germline V gene are SGHKS and YYEKEE (reference sequence). Deletions cut 5 bases from V and 6 bases from J, with 8 bases between. CDR3 length: 12 amino acids. The CDR3 region has the DNA TGTGCCAGCAGTTACAGGGATGAAAAACTGTTTTTT. Protein: CASSYRDEKLFF. Full variable domain (outside the CDR3, taken from reference TRBV5-5 and TRBJ1-4): DAGVTQSPTHLIKTRGQQVTLRCSPISGHKSVSWYQQVLGQGPQFIFQYYEKEERGRGNFPDRFSARQFPNYSSELNVNALLLGDSALYLCASSYRDEKLFFGSGTQLSVL.

This rearrangement joins TRBV9 to TRBJ1-5; no firm D call. Germline V gives CDR1 SGDLS, CDR2 YYNGEE. The CDR3 has 15 residues. V lost 0 bases to trimming and J lost 0 bases, with 7 bases between them. CDR3 protein: CASSVEGNSNQPQHF. The CDR3, as DNA: TGTGCCAGCAGCGTAGAAGGGAATAGCAATCAGCCCCAGCATTTT.

This clone was counted only a few times. The genes are TRBV6-1 and TRBJ2-7; TRBD1 matches at 9 bases. Germline CDR1 MNHNS, CDR2 SASEGT. The CDR3 contains 13 residues. Losses at the gene ends were 6 bases for V and 1 base for J; bases not matched to a gene: 1. The CDR3 coding sequence is TGTGCCAGCAGGGGGACAGGGTCCTACGAGCAGTACTTC. This gives the protein CASRGTGSYEQYF.

V usage is TRBV7-3 and J usage is TRBJ2-3; D remains ambiguous. Germline V gene data show CDR1 as SGHTA and CDR2 as FQGTGA. V dropped 4 bases and J dropped 2 bases, with 13 bases sitting between them. CDR3 length equals 15 residues. The CDR3 is CASSSLGAFTDTQYF. DNA for the CDR3: TGTGCCAGCAGCTCCCTCGGCGCCTTCACAGATACGCAGTATTTT.

The chain carries TRBV5-6 and TRBJ1-4; TRBD1 is a possible D gene (5 bases). The V gene's germline CDR1 is SGHDT and CDR2 YYEEEE. Trimming stripped 3 bases from V and 8 bases from J, with 14 bases between. This CDR3 comprises 14 residues. CDR3 amino acids: CASSSQGLGEKLFF. As DNA, the CDR3 is TGTGCCAGCAGCTCCCAGGGTTTAGGGGAAAAACTGTTTTTT.

This clone was seen only once. J is TRBJ1-1 and V is TRBV7-3, with TRBD1 identical over 8 bases. CDR3 length equals 14 residues. The J segment lost 6 bases and the V segment lost 5 bases, leaving 8 bases of the junction unmatched. From germline, CDR1 is SGHTA and CDR2 FQGTGA. This CDR3 reads CASSPGQGNAEAFF. The CDR3, as DNA: TGTGCCAGCAGCCCTGGACAGGGTAACGCTGAAGCTTTCTTT.

The chain uses TRBV5-1 and TRBJ2-6, with a possible D match to TRBD1 (6 bases). This CDR3 comprises 19 residues. Per the germline V gene, CDR1 is SGHRS and CDR2 is YFSETQ. V lost 3 bases to trimming and J lost 4 bases, with 23 bases between them. The DNA for the CDR3 is TGCGCCAGCAGCTCACAGACAGGTGACAGTTCTCCCGGGGCCAACGTCCTGACTTTC. This gives the protein CASSSQTGDSSPGANVLTF. Full variable domain (remainder filled in from reference TRBV5-1 and TRBJ2-6): KAGVTQTPRYLIKTRGQQVTLSCSPISGHRSVSWYQQTPGQGLQFLFEYFSETQRNKGNFPGRFSGRQFSNSRSEMNVSTLELGDSALYLCASSSQTGDSSPGANVLTFGAGSRLTVL.

J is TRBJ2-7 and V is TRBV2; TRBD2 matches at 7 bases. The CDR3 loop spans 13 amino acids. The germline CDR1 and CDR2 sequences are SNHLY and FYNNEI. The trim removed 6 bases at V and 3 bases at J, leaving 5 bases unmatched. DNA for the CDR3: TGTGCCAGCAGGGTAGCGGGCCTCTACGAGCAGTACTTC. It encodes CASRVAGLYEQYF.

The chain has TRBV21-1 and TRBJ2-1. TRBV21-1 is noted as a pseudogene. This CDR3 has 15 residues. The CDR3 coding sequence is TGTGCCAGCAGCAAAGGGGGACCGGTATACAATGAGCAGTTCTTC. This sequence encodes CASSKGGPVYNEQFF.